Reported below is one T cell receptor (beta chain). No antigen is known for it. There are no base qualities to consult, and no much larger clone falls within one base. This entry is derived from a study of OX40 agonist ivuxolimab in advanced cancers. Background for the entire study: Ivuxolimab, which targeted the costimulatory receptor OX40 (CD134), was an agonistic, fully human IgG2 monoclonal antibody. Intravenous ivuxolimab was administered to patients every 2 weeks at six dose levels: 0.01, 0.1, 0.3, 1.5, 3 and 10 mg/kg. Of the roughly 54 dose-escalation patients, hepatocellular carcinoma was present in about 20, melanoma in around 15, renal cell carcinoma in 9 and head and neck cancer in 9. In the dose-escalation cohort, roughly 80% of patients were male, and the mean age was approximately 64 years, with a range of about 23 to 90. Patients were allowed to have had prior anti-PD-1, anti-PD-L1 or anti-CTLA-4 therapy, and 40% of the dose-escalation patients had previously received checkpoint inhibitors. Partial responses occurred in three dose-escalation patients, of whom one had hepatocellular carcinoma and two had cutaneous melanoma. The purpose of peripheral TCRbeta sequencing was to test whether ivuxolimab changed TCR sequence diversity and led to clonal T-cell expansion. The monotherapy dose-escalation portion (N of about 50 patients) of the phase I ivuxolimab trial is reported in the paper. The full study reports these points: Low levels of normalized T-cell clonal expansion were also seen in some patients who did not respond. Antigen specificity was not determined for the clonally expanded peripheral T cells. After ivuxolimab, more expanded clones were found on average in CD8+ T cells than in CD4+ T cells. Partial responders in the 0.1-3.0 mg/kg groups had among the lowest normalized peripheral clonal expansion, especially among CD8+ T cells. At doses from 0.1 to 3.0 mg/kg, clonal expansion was seen in both CD4+ and CD8+ blood T cells between baseline and week 6.

Genomic DNA was extracted from sorted cells for sequencing of the TCRbeta CDR3 region. The immunoSEQ Assay was used to sequence the TCRbeta CDR3 regions. Imported from immuneACCESS, the table was reduced by TCRdb to in-frame sequences with V and J called. These copies leave out some clones; in studies compared against another copy, an unresolved V gene accounts for under half, and the cause of the remainder is not known. This sample holds about 80,000 clones; 90% were observed only once. Of the sample, approximately 0.69% is held by the ten largest clones. From cysteine to phenylalanine, the CDR3 is 16 amino acids long. Only CDR3 DNA remains: 48 bases, in frame from the first base. V and J are truncated by 7 bases and 6 bases respectively, leaving an intervening sequence of 22 bases. CDR1 KGHSH and CDR2 LQKENI were looked up in the germline V gene. Patients with a history of autoimmune disease or receiving systemic immunosuppression were excluded from the trial. Peripheral blood for TCR sequencing was collected from all dose cohorts at baseline, on cycle 4 day 1, and on cycle 7 day 1. The samples were drawn from a first-in-human, open-label, multicenter phase I dose-escalation trial of ivuxolimab. Adults with locally advanced or metastatic melanoma, renal cell, hepatocellular, or head and neck squamous cell carcinoma were enrolled in the trial. Before TCR sequencing, CD4+ T cells and CD8+ T cells were sorted from peripheral blood as separate populations.

The sample here was CD4+ or CD8+ T cells sorted from blood, taken in a trial of the OX40 agonist ivuxolimab. The rearranged chain carries TRBV18 and TRBJ2-1, and perhaps TRBD2 as D gene, on 6 matching bases. This receptor was identified in an adult with an advanced solid tumor such as melanoma, head and neck, liver or kidney cancer. The bases read TGTGCCAGCTTAAAAATCCGGGGGAGTGAACCCAATGAGCAGTTCTTC. Its product reads: CASLKIRGSEPNEQFF.